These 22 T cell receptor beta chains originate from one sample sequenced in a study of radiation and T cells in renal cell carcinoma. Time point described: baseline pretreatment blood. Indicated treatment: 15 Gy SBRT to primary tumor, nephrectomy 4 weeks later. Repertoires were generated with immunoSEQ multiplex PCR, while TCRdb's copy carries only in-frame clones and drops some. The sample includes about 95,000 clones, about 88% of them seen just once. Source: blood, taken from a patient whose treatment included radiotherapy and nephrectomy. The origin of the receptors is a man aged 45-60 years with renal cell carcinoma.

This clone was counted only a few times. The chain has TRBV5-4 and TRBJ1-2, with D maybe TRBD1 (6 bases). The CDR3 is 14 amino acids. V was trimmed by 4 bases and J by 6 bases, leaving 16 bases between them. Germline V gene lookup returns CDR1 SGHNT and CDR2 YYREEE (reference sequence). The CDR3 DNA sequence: TGTGCCAGCAGCCAGCAACAGGGTGTGCATGGCTACACCTTC. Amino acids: CASSQQQGVHGYTF.

The CDR3 protein is CASSYREGSYTF. The CDR3 DNA sequence: TGTGCCAGCAGTTACAGAGAGGGGAGCTACACCTTC. The chain combines TRBV6-5 with TRBJ1-2, with TRBD1 as a possible D gene (5 bases). The CDR3 runs 12 residues. Trimming removed 2 bases from V and 9 bases from J, with 10 bases in between. Looked up from germline, CDR1 is MNHEY and CDR2 is SVGAGI.

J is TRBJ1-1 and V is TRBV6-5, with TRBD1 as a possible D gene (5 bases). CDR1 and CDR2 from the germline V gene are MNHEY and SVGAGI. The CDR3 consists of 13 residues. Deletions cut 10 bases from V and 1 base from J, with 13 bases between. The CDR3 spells CAIWGVGNTEAFF. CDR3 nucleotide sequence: TGTGCCATCTGGGGGGTAGGGAACACTGAAGCTTTCTTT.

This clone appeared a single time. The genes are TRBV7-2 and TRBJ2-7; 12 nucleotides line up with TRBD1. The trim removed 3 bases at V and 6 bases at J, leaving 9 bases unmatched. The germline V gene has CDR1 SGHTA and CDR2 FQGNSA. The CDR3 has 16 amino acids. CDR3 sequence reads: CASSFRPGTGGAEQYF. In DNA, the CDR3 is TGTGCCAGCAGCTTTCGCCCCGGGACAGGGGGCGCCGAGCAGTACTTC.

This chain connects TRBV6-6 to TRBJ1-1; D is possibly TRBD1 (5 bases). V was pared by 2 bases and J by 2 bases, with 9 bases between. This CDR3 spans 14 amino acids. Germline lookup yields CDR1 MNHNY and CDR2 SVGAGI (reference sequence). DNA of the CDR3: TGTGCCAGCAGTTACGAGGGGAGTAACACTGAAGCTTTCTTT. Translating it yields CASSYEGSNTEAFF.

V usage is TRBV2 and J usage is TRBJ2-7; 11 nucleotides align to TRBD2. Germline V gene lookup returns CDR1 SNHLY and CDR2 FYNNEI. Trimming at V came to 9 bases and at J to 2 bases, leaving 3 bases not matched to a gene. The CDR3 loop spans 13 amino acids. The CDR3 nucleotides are TGTGCCAGAGGACTAGCGGGCCCCTACGAGCAGTACTTC. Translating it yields CARGLAGPYEQYF.

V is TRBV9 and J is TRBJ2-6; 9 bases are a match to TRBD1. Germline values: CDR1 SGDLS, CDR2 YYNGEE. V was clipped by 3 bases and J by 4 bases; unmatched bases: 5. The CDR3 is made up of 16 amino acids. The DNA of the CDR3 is TGTGCCAGCAGCGGAGGGGACAGGGCGGGGGCCAACGTCCTGACTTTC. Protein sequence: CASSGGDRAGANVLTF.

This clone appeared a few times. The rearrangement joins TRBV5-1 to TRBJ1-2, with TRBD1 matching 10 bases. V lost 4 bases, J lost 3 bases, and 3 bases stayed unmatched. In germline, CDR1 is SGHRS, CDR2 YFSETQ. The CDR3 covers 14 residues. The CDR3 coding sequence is TGCGCCAGCAGCACGACAGGGGGCGACTATGGCTACACCTTC. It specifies CASSTTGGDYGYTF.

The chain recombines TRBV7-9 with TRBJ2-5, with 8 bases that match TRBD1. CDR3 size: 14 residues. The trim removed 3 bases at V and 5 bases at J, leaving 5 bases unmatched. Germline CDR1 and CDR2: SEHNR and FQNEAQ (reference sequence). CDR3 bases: TGTGCCAGCAGCTTTTCAGGGGGCACGGAGACCCAGTACTTC. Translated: CASSFSGGTETQYF.

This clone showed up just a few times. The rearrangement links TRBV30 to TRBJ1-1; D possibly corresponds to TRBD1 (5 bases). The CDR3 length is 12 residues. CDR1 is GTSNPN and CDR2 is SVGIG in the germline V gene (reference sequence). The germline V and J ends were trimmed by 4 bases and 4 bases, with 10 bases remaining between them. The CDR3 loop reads CAWIPRATEAFF. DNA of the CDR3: TGTGCCTGGATTCCCAGGGCCACTGAAGCTTTCTTT.

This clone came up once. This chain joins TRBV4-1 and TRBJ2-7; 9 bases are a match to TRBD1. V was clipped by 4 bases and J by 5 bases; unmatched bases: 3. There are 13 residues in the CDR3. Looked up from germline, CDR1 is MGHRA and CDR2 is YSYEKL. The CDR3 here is CASSLRTGDEQYF. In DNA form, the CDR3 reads TGCGCCAGCAGCCTAAGGACAGGGGACGAGCAGTACTTC.

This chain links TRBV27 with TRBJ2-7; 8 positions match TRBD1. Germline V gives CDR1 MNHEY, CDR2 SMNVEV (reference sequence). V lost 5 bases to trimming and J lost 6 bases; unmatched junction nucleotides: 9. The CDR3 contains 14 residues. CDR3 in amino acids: CASSEDRVSGEQYF. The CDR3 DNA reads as TGTGCCAGCAGTGAGGACAGGGTGTCTGGCGAGCAGTACTTC.

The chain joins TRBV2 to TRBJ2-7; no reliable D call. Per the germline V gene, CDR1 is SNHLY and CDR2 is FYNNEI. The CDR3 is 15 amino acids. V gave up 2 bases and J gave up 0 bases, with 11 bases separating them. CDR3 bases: TGTGCCAGCAGTGAAAGTAACCCGAGCTCCTACGAGCAGTACTTC. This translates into CASSESNPSSYEQYF.

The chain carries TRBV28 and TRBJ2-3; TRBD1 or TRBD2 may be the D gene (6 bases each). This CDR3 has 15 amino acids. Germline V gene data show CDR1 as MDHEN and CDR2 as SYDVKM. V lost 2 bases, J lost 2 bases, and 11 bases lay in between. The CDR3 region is CASSLPPGATDTQYF. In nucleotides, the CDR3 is TGTGCCAGCAGTTTACCTCCGGGGGCCACAGATACGCAGTATTTT.

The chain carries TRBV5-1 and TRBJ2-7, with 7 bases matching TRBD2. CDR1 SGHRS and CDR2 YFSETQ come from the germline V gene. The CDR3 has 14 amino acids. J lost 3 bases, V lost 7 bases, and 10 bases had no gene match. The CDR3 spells CASGWGGDGYEQYF. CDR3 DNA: TGCGCCAGCGGTTGGGGAGGGGACGGCTACGAGCAGTACTTC.

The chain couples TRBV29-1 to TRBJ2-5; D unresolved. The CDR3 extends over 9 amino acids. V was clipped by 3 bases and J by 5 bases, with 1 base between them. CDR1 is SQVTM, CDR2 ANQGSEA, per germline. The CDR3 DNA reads TGCAGCGTTGAGGAGACCCAGTACTTC. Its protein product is CSVEETQYF. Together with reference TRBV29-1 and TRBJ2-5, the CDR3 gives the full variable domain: SAVISQKPSRDICQRGTSLTIQCQVDSQVTMMFWYRQQPGQSLTLIATANQGSEATYESGFVIDKFPISRPNLTFSTLTVSNMSPEDSSIYLCSVEETQYFGPGTRLLVL.

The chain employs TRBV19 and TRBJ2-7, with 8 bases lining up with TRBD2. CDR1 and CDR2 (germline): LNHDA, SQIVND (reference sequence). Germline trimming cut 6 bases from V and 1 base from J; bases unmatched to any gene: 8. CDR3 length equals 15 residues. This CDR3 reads CASRPAGLVSYEQYF. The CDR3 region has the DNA TGTGCCAGTAGGCCCGCGGGACTAGTTTCCTACGAGCAGTACTTC.

The CDR3 is CAASQGGDTQYF. As DNA, the CDR3 is TGTGCCGCCTCCCAAGGGGGCGATACGCAGTATTTT. This sequence joins TRBV30 and TRBJ2-3; 7 nucleotides align to TRBD1. V gave up 8 bases and J gave up 6 bases; unmatched junction bases: 8. Germline-derived CDR1 and CDR2 are GTSNPN and SVGIG (reference sequence). The CDR3 runs to 12 residues.

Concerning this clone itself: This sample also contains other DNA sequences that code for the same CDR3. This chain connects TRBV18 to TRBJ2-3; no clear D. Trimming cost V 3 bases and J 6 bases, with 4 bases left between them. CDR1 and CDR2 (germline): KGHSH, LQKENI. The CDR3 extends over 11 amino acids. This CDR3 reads CASSPGDTQYF. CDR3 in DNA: TGTGCCAGCTCACCCGGCGATACGCAGTATTTT.

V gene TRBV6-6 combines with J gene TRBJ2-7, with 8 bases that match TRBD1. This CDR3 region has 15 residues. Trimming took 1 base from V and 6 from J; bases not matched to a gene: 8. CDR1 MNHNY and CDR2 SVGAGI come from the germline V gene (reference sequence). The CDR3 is CASSYWGQEVPEQYF. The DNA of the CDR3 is TGTGCCAGCAGTTACTGGGGACAGGAGGTCCCCGAGCAGTACTTC.

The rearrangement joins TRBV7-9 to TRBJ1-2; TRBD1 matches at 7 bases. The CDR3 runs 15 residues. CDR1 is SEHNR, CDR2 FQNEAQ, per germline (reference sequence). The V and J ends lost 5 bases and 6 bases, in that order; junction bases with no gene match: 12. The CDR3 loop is CASSIQGEFSDGYTF. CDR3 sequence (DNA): TGTGCCAGCAGCATTCAGGGGGAGTTCAGCGATGGCTACACCTTC.

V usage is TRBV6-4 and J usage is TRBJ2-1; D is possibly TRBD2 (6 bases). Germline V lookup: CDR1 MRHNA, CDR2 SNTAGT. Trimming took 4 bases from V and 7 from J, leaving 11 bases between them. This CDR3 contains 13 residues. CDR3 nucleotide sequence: TGTGCCAGCAGTGGTACCGGGGGAAATGAGCAGTTCTTC. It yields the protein CASSGTGGNEQFF.